A single sample is the source of the 13 T cell receptor beta chains below, sequenced in a study of blood T cell repertoires in COVID-19. The data were produced by immunoSEQ multiplex PCR, yet TCRdb's version contains in-frame clones alone and is incomplete. This sample yields 150,000 to 200,000 clones, of which around nine tenths are seen a single time; 3% to 4% belongs to the top ten. Sequenced material: peripheral blood. Receptors were obtained from a man aged 18 to 30 with active or convalescent COVID-19.

This clone appeared once. The rearrangement uses TRBV7-8 and TRBJ2-2; 8 bases line up with TRBD1. The CDR3 contains 14 residues. Trimming removed 0 bases from V and 9 bases from J; junction bases left unmatched: 3. Germline CDR1 and CDR2: SGHVS and FQNEAQ. CDR3 in amino acids: CASSLAGQVRELFF. The CDR3 nucleotides are TGTGCCAGCAGCTTAGCGGGACAGGTCCGGGAGCTGTTTTTT. The variable domain in full, with the rest retrieved from reference TRBV7-8 and TRBJ2-2, is GAGVSQSPRYKVAKRGQDVALRCDPISGHVSLFWYQQALGQGPEFLTYFQNEAQLDKSGLPSDRFFAERPEGSVSTLKIQRTQQEDSAVYLCASSLAGQVRELFFGEGSRLTVL.

The rearrangement links TRBV5-1 to TRBJ2-2; 7 nucleotides align to TRBD1. Trimming at V came to 3 bases and at J to 2 bases, leaving 1 base not matched to a gene. The CDR3 consists of 14 residues. CDR1 and CDR2 from the germline V gene are SGHRS and YFSETQ. The CDR3 DNA follows: TGCGCCAGCAGCTGGGACAGTAACACCGGGGAGCTGTTTTTT. Its translation is CASSWDSNTGELFF.

The chain recombines TRBV19 with TRBJ2-5; D call uncertain. Trimming shortened V by 6 bases and J by 3 bases, and 11 bases separated the two germline ends. The V gene's germline CDR1 is LNHDA and CDR2 SQIVND (reference sequence). The CDR3 is 13 amino acids. This CDR3 is CASRNTEKETQYF. CDR3 coding DNA: TGTGCCAGTAGAAACACAGAAAAAGAGACCCAGTACTTC.

V and J are TRBV20-1 and TRBJ2-2, with a weak D call TRBD2 (7 bases). The germline V and J ends were trimmed by 3 bases and 5 bases, with 19 bases remaining between them. From germline, CDR1 is DFQATT and CDR2 SNEGSKA (reference sequence). The CDR3 covers 16 residues. The CDR3 sequence: CSASIGGGSRTGELFF. The CDR3, as DNA: TGCAGTGCTAGTATCGGCGGGGGCTCCAGGACCGGGGAGCTGTTTTTT.

The chain has TRBV25-1 and TRBJ2-7; 9 bases are shared with TRBD2. Trimming took 10 bases from V and 0 from J; bases not matched to a gene: 7. CDR1 MGHDK and CDR2 SYGVNS come from the germline V gene. The CDR3 is 14 residues long. The CDR3 nucleotides read TGTGCCACTCAAGCGGGAGGCCTCTCCTACGAGCAGTACTTC. Protein sequence: CATQAGGLSYEQYF.

Of note for this clone: The junction does not match germline at one end; this may be a read error. The rearrangement uses TRBV4-1 and TRBJ2-1; 8 nucleotides align to TRBD2. The germline V gene encodes CDR1 MGHRA and CDR2 YSYEKL. The CDR3 length is 16 residues. This chain's CDR3 is CASSQGRGGANNEQFF. The CDR3 nucleotides are TGCGCCAGCAGTCAAGGTCGGGGGGGGGCTAACAATGAGCAGTTCTTC.

The rearrangement uses TRBV5-1 and TRBJ1-1; tentative D call: TRBD1 (6 bases). Germline V gene sequence: CDR1 SGHRS, CDR2 YFSETQ. The CDR3 covers 16 residues. V was clipped by 3 bases and J by 2 bases, with 17 bases between them. The DNA of the CDR3 is TGCGCCAGCAGCTGGAACAGGGAGTTGAGCAACACTGAAGCTTTCTTT. It is translated as CASSWNRELSNTEAFF.

A single count supports this clone. V usage is TRBV11-2 and J usage is TRBJ1-1; 7 bases align to TRBD1. The germline V gene encodes CDR1 SGHAT and CDR2 FQNNGV. This CDR3 has 15 residues. The V gene end was trimmed by 2 bases and the J gene end by 5 bases; junction bases not matched to a gene: 8. Here the CDR3 DNA reads TGTGCCAGCAGCTTACTCATCCAGGGGGTAACTGAAGCTTTCTTT. Translating it yields CASSLLIQGVTEAFF. Together with reference TRBV11-2 and TRBJ1-1, the CDR3 gives the full variable domain: EAGVAQSPRYKIIEKRQSVAFWCNPISGHATLYWYQQILGQGPKLLIQFQNNGVVDDSQLPKDRFSAERLKGVDSTLKIQPAKLEDSAVYLCASSLLIQGVTEAFFGQGTRLTVV.

The rearrangement links TRBV3-1 (or the pseudogene TRBV3-2) to TRBJ2-3; 8 bases are shared with TRBD1. The germline CDR1 and CDR2 sequences are LGHDT and YNNKEL (reference sequence). The J segment lost 4 bases and the V segment lost 4 bases, leaving 4 bases of the junction unmatched. There are 14 residues in the CDR3. This CDR3 reads CASSRGQGPDTQYF. The CDR3 coding sequence is TGTGCCAGCAGCCGAGGACAGGGCCCAGATACGCAGTATTTT.

The rearrangement links TRBV5-1 to TRBJ1-1; 9 bases fit TRBD1. Germline V gives CDR1 SGHRS, CDR2 YFSETQ. There are 15 residues in the CDR3. V gave up 0 bases and J gave up 6 bases; unmatched junction bases: 6. In nucleotides, the CDR3 is TGCGCCAGCAGCTTGGGGACAGGGGTAGCCGCTGAAGCTTTCTTT. Amino acid sequence: CASSLGTGVAAEAFF.

The chain employs TRBV7-2 and TRBJ2-3; D gene uncertain. The germline V gene encodes CDR1 SGHTA and CDR2 FQGNSA. Trimming removed 10 bases at V and 6 bases at J, with 17 bases between. The length of the CDR3 is 13 residues. CDR3 region: CATAHEAEDTQYF. The CDR3 nucleotides read TGTGCCACCGCCCACGAGGCCGAGGATACGCAGTATTTT.

The chain is built from TRBV6-6 and TRBJ1-1; 7 bases are a match to TRBD1. The CDR3 extends over 15 amino acids. In germline, CDR1 is MNHNY, CDR2 SVGAGI (reference sequence). V lost 7 bases and J lost 1; bases outside the gene matches: 9. CDR3 region: CASTRQGMGNTEAFF. CDR3 coding DNA: TGTGCCAGCACCCGACAGGGCATGGGGAACACTGAAGCTTTCTTT.

This rearrangement joins TRBV6-6 to TRBJ1-5; D possibly corresponds to TRBD1 (5 bases). This CDR3 comprises 17 residues. The germline V gene has CDR1 MNHNY and CDR2 SVGAGI (reference sequence). Deletions cut 5 bases from V and 5 bases from J, with 22 bases between. The CDR3: CASSPRGGVAGDQPQHF. CDR3 DNA sequence: TGTGCCAGCAGTCCAAGGGGAGGAGTAGCCGGCGATCAGCCCCAGCATTTT.